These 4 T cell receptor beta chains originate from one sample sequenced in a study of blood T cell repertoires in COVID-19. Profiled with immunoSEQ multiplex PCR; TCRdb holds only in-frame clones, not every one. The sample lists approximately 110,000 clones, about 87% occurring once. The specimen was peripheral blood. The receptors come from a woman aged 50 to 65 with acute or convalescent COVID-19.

CDR3 nucleotide sequence: TGTGCCAGCTCACCCCCGTTGCGTGGGGGGGGAAACACTGAAGCTTTCTTT. Protein sequence: CASSPPLRGGGNTEAFF. The chain recombines TRBV18 with TRBJ1-1; D may be TRBD1 (5 bases). Looked up from germline, CDR1 is KGHSH and CDR2 is LQKENI. Trimming pared 3 bases from V and 2 bases from J, leaving 19 bases between. The CDR3 contains 17 residues.

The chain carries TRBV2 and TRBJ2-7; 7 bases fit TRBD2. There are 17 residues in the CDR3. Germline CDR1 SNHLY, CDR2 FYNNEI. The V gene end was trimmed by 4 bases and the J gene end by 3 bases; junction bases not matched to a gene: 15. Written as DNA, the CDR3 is TGTGCCAGCAGTGTGCTGAGCTGGGGAGGGAATTTCTACGAGCAGTACTTC. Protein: CASSVLSWGGNFYEQYF.

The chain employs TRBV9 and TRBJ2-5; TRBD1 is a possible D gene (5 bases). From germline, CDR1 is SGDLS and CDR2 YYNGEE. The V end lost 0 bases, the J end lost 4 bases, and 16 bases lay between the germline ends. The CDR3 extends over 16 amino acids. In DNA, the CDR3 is TGTGCCAGCAGCGTAGCTTCAGGGCGAGTAGGAGAGACCCAGTACTTC. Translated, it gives CASSVASGRVGETQYF.

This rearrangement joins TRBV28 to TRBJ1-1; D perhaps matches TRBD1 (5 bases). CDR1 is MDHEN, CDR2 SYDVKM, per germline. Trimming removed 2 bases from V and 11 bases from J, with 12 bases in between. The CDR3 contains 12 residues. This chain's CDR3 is CASSLRGQEAFF. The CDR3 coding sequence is TGTGCCAGCAGTTTAAGGGGCCAGGAGGCTTTCTTT.